The 10 T cell receptor beta chains below were found in one sample sequenced in a study of patients and donors after allogeneic stem cell transplantation. One entry per CDR3 protein, called by TCRdb with MiXCR from the RT-PCR reads. The repertoire holds 57,000 or so distinct CDR3 sequences, with 10% to 15% as singletons. The sequencing input was blood, either unsorted or a sorted T cell fraction (not recorded which). The receptors originated from a human donor who was either an allogeneic HSCT recipient or a stem cell or donor lymphocyte infusion donor (not recorded which). It is not recorded whose cells these are; they may come from a transplant donor.

This chain joins TRBV9 and TRBJ2-1, with unresolved D. The CDR3 loop spans 16 amino acids. Germline CDR1 is SGDLS and CDR2 is YYNGEE. The V gene lost 0 bases and the J gene lost 2 bases, with 12 bases spanning the gap. For the CDR3, the DNA is TGTGCCAGCAGCGTAGACGTCTCTCGTGCCTACAATGAGCAGTTCTTC. It yields the protein CASSVDVSRAYNEQFF.

The chain couples TRBV7-2 to TRBJ2-1; TRBD2 is a possible D gene (6 bases). With 6 bases removed from V and 2 bases from J, the gap between germline ends came to 8 bases. This CDR3 has 13 amino acids. Germline CDR1 reads SGHTA; CDR2 reads FQGNSA. The DNA for the CDR3 is TGTGCCAGCAGGCGGGACCCCTACAATGAGCAGTTCTTC. This gives the protein CASRRDPYNEQFF.

This clonotype has a count of ten or more. One end of the junction fails to match germline, which may point to a read error. The chain couples TRBV7-7 to TRBJ2-5; no definite D call. The CDR3 runs 14 residues. Germline-derived CDR1 and CDR2 are SSHAT and FNYEAQ (reference sequence). CDR3 in amino acids: CASSLSQNQETQYF. The CDR3 nucleotides are TGTGCTAGCAGCTTATCACAGAACCAAGAGACCCAGTACTTC.

This clonotype was counted many times. The CDR3 DNA follows: TGCAGTGGACGAGGGGTGACTGAAGCTTTCTTT. Translating it yields CSGRGVTEAFF. This chain links TRBV20-1 with TRBJ1-1; maybe TRBD1 (5 bases). CDR1 and CDR2 (germline): DFQATT, SNEGSKA (reference sequence). The CDR3 extends over 11 amino acids. Trimming cost V 7 bases and J 5 bases, with 11 bases left between them.

At least ten counts were recorded for this clonotype. The rearrangement links TRBV12-3 or TRBV12-4 to TRBJ2-5; D gene uncertain. The CDR3 length is 14 residues. The germline V and J ends were trimmed by 0 bases and 5 bases, with 10 bases remaining between them. CDR3 coding DNA: TGTGCCAGCAGTTTAGCGTCGGGCAGGGAGACCCAGTACTTC. It encodes CASSLASGRETQYF.

The rearrangement links TRBV18 to TRBJ2-3; 14 nucleotides line up with TRBD2. Trimming cost V 6 bases and J 5 bases; bases outside gene matches: 7. From germline, CDR1 is KGHSH and CDR2 LQKENI. The CDR3 sequence is 16 residues long. CDR3 sequence (DNA): TGTGCCAGCTCCGGGACTAGCGGGAGTGCTGTAGATACGCAGTATTTT. Its translation is CASSGTSGSAVDTQYF.

This chain connects TRBV7-8 to TRBJ1-6, with TRBD1 identical over 7 bases. The ends lost 1 base at V and 7 bases at J; junction bases unmatched: 19. The CDR3 is made up of 20 amino acids. Germline V gene sequence: CDR1 SGHVS, CDR2 FQNEAQ. CDR3 amino acids: CASSLVPGLLQGLANSPLHF. CDR3 nucleotides: TGTGCCAGCAGCTTAGTTCCGGGCCTCTTACAGGGGTTGGCGAATTCACCCCTCCACTTT.

The rearrangement links TRBV29-1 to TRBJ2-3; 9 bases are a match to TRBD2. This CDR3 has 17 amino acids. Unmatched junction bases numbered 7, after V lost 0 bases and J lost 0 bases. Germline-derived CDR1 and CDR2 are SQVTM and ANQGSEA. Here the CDR3 reads CSVEDWASGASTDTQYF. The CDR3 nucleotides are TGCAGCGTTGAAGACTGGGCTAGCGGGGCTAGCACAGATACGCAGTATTTT.

This clonotype was picked up a small number of times. V and J are TRBV29-1 and TRBJ2-1; D is undetermined. The CDR3 length is 12 residues. Germline V lookup: CDR1 SQVTM, CDR2 ANQGSEA. V was shortened by 5 bases and J by 7 bases, with 12 bases between the two germline ends. The DNA for the CDR3 is TGCAGCGTTACACAAGGGCGAAATGAGCAGTTCTTC. Translating gives CSVTQGRNEQFF.

The chain uses TRBV7-9 and TRBJ2-7, with 7 nucleotides matching TRBD1. Germline lookup yields CDR1 SEHNR and CDR2 FQNEAQ (reference sequence). The CDR3 is 14 amino acids. V was pared by 5 bases and J by 6 bases, with 10 bases of the junction left unmatched. Here the CDR3 reads CASSRTGDEGEQYF. The CDR3 bases are TGTGCCAGCAGCCGGACAGGTGATGAGGGCGAGCAGTACTTC. Full variable domain (missing parts from reference TRBV7-9 and TRBJ2-7): DTGVSQNPRHKITKRGQNVTFRCDPISEHNRLYWYRQTLGQGPEFLTYFQNEAQLEKSRLLSDRFSAERPKGSFSTLEIQRTEQGDSAMYLCASSRTGDEGEQYFGPGTRLTVT.